This T cell receptor (beta chain) is drawn from a study of shared clonotypes between healthy human individuals. This table comes from immunoSEQ multiplex PCR, and its TCRdb copy is limited to in-frame clones, with some not included. Seen here are more than 2,000,000 clones, approximately 93% observed once, and the top ten hold about 0.39%. Losses at the gene ends were 5 bases for V and 2 bases for J; bases not matched to a gene: 6. From germline, CDR1 is LNHDA and CDR2 SQIVND (reference sequence). The CDR3 spans 16 residues. Notes on this clone: Antigen unknown.

CD4+ cells yielded CD45RA+ naive and CD45RA-negative memory subsets. Study-wide findings and caveats: Larger estimated richness was generally seen in naive subsets than in memory subsets.

The sequence was collected from a man aged 18 to 30 in good health. Some clones in this sample may be carry-over from other donors' samples. The sequencing sample was made of naive CD4+ T cells from PBMCs. Subset given: CD45RA+ positively selected. The chain couples TRBV19 to TRBJ1-5; 10 bases are shared with TRBD1. CDR3 residues: CASSSGTGVRNQPQHF. CDR3 nucleotide sequence: TGTGCCAGTAGTTCGGGGACAGGGGTGCGCAATCAGCCCCAGCATTTT.